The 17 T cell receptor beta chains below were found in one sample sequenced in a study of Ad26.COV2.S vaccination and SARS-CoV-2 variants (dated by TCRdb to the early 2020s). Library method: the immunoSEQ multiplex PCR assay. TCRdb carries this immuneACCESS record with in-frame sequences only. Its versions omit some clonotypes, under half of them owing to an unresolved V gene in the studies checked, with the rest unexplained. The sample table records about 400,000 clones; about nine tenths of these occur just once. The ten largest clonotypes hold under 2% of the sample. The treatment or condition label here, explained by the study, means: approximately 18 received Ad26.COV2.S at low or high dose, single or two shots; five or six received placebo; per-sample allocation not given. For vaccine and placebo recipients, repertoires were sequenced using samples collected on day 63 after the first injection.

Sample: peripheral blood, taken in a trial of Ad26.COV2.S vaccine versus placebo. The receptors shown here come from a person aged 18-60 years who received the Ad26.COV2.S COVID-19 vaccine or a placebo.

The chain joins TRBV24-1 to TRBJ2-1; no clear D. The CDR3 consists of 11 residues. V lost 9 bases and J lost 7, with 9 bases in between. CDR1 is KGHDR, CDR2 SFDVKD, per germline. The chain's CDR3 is CATGPLNEQFF. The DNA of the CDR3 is TGTGCCACCGGCCCGCTGAATGAGCAGTTCTTC.

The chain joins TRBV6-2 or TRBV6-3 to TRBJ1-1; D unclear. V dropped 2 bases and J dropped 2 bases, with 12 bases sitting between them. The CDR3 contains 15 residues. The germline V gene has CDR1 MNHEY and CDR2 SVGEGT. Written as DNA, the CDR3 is TGTGCCAGCAGTTACGAGGGAACCTTAAACACTGAAGCTTTCTTT. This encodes CASSYEGTLNTEAFF.

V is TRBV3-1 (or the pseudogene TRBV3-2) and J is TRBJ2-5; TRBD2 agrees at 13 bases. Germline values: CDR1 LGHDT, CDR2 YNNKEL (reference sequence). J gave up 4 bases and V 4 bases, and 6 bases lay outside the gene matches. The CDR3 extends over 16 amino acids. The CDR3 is CASSLTSGRGRETQYF. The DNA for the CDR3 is TGTGCCAGCAGCCTCACTAGCGGGAGGGGAAGAGAGACCCAGTACTTC.

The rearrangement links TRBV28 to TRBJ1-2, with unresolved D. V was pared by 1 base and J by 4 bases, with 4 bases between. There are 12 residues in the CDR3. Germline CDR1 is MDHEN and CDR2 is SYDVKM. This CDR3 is CASSLSVYGYTF. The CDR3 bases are TGTGCCAGCAGTTTATCAGTCTATGGCTACACCTTC.

The CDR3: CASSPAGNQPYEQYF. CDR3 nucleotide sequence: TGTGCCAGCAGCCCGGCGGGGAATCAACCCTACGAGCAGTACTTC. The gene calls are TRBV7-3 and TRBJ2-7; TRBD2 might be the D (6 bases). Germline assignment: CDR1 SGHTA and CDR2 FQGTGA. Trimming stripped 5 bases from V and 2 bases from J, with 16 bases between. This CDR3 comprises 15 residues.

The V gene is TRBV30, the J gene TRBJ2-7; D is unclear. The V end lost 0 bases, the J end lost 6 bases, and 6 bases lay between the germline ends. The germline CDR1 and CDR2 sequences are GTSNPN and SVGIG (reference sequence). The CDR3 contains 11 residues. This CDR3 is CAWSVLTEQYF. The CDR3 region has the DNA TGTGCCTGGAGTGTACTAACCGAGCAGTACTTC.

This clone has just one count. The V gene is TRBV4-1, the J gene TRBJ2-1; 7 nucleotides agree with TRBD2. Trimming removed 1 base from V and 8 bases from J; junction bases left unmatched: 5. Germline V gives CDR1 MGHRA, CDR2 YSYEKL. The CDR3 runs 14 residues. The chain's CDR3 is CASSQVGRGDEQFF. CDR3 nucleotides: TGCGCCAGCAGCCAAGTAGGTCGGGGGGATGAGCAGTTCTTC.

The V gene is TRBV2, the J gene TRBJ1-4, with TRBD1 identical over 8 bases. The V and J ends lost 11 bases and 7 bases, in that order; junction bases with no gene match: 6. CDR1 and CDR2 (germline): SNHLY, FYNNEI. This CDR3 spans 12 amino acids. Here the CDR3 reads CAGRTGFEKLFF. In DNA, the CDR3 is TGTGCCGGAAGGACAGGGTTTGAAAAACTGTTTTTT.

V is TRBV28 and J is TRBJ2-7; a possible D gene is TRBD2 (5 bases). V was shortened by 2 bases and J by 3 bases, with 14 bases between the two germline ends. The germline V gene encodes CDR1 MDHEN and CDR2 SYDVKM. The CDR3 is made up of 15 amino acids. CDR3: CASSLIGRGDYEQYF. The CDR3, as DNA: TGTGCCAGCAGTTTAATTGGACGGGGAGACTACGAGCAGTACTTC. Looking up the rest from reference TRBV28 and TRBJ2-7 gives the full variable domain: DVKVTQSSRYLVKRTGEKVFLECVQDMDHENMFWYRQDPGLGLRLIYFSYDVKMKEKGDIPEGYSVSREKKERFSLILESASTNQTSMYLCASSLIGRGDYEQYFGPGTRLTVT.

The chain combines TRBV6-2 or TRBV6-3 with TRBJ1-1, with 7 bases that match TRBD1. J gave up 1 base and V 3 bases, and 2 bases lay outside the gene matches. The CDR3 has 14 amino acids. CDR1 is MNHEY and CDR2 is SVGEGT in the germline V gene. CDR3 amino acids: CASSYTGENTEAFF. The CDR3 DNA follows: TGTGCCAGCAGTTATACAGGGGAGAACACTGAAGCTTTCTTT.

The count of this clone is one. Here the CDR3 reads CAIKAEEETQYF. The DNA for the CDR3 is TGTGCCATCAAAGCGGAGGAGGAGACCCAGTACTTC. The rearrangement uses TRBV10-3 and TRBJ2-5; D perhaps matches TRBD2 (5 bases). The CDR3 runs 12 residues. CDR1 is ENHRY, CDR2 SYGVKD, per germline. V lost 7 bases and J lost 5, with 11 bases in between.

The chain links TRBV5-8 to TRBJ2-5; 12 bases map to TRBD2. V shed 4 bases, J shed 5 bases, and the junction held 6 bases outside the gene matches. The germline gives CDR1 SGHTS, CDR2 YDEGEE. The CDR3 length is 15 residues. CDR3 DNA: TGTGCCAGCAGCGGTGGACTAGCGGGACGGGAGACCCAGTACTTC. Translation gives CASSGGLAGRETQYF. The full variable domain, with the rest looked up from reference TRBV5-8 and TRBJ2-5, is EAGVTQSPTHLIKTRGQQATLRCSPISGHTSVYWYQQALGLGLQFLLWYDEGEERNRGNFPPRFSGRQFPNYSSELNVNALELEDSALYLCASSGGLAGRETQYFGPGTRLLVL.

In DNA form, the CDR3 reads TGCAGCGTTGATAGGCCGGGGTACCATGGCTACACCTTC. This gives the protein CSVDRPGYHGYTF. V and J are TRBV29-1 and TRBJ1-2; no firm D call. Per the germline V gene, CDR1 is SQVTM and CDR2 is ANQGSEA. This CDR3 is built from 13 residues. Trimming took 3 bases from V and 6 from J, leaving 14 bases between them.

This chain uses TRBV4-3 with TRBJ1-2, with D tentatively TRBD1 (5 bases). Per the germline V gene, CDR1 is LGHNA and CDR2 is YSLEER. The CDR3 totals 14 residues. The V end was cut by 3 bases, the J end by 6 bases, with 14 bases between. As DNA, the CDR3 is TGCGCCAGCAGCCATGAATACCCGGGGGATGGCTACACCTTC. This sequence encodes CASSHEYPGDGYTF.

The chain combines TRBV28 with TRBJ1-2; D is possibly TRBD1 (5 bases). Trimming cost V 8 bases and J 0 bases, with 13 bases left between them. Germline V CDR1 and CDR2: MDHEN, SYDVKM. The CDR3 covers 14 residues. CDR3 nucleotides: TGTGCCAGCGGGCCTCACAGGACTAACTATGGCTACACCTTC. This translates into CASGPHRTNYGYTF.

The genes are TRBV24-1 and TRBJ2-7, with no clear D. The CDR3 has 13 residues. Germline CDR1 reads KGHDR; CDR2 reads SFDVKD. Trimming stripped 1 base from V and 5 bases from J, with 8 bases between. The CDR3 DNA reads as TGTGCCACCAGTGATTTTCATGGAAACGAGCAGTACTTC. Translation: CATSDFHGNEQYF.

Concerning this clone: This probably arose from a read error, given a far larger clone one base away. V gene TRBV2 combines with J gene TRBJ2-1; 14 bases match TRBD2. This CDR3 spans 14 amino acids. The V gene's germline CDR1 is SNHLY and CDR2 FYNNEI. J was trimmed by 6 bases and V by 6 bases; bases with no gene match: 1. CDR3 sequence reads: CASSGTSGSNEQFF. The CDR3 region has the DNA TGTGCCAGCAGCGGGACTAGCGGGAGCAATGAGCAGTTCTTC.